The 26 T cell receptor beta chains listed next were all sequenced from one sample in a study of monozygotic twins with inflammatory bowel disease. For each CDR3 protein, TCRdb gives one entry from its re-call of the 5' RACE reads, without DNA. The specimen's table records 440,000 or so distinct CDR3 sequences. The sequenced sample was blood. The source of these receptors is a human donor with ulcerative colitis or Crohn's disease, or a healthy co-twin of an affected twin (not recorded which).

The chain joins TRBV4-1 to TRBJ2-7; the TRBD1 assignment by TCRdb is unverifiable without DNA. CDR3 length: 14 residues. Germline lookup yields CDR1 MGHRA and CDR2 YSYEKL. CDR3 region: CASSPRQVPYEQYF.

The chain links TRBV7-3 to TRBJ1-1. Germline V CDR1 and CDR2: SGHTA, FQGTGA. CDR3 length: 13 residues. The CDR3 is CASSPVMNTEAFF.

V gene TRBV20-1 combines with J gene TRBJ2-7; there is no DNA to check the TCRdb D call of TRBD1. CDR3 length: 13 amino acids. CDR1 is DFQATT, CDR2 SNEGSKA, per germline (reference sequence). CDR3 loop: CSAAGVWTGEQYF.

The chain is built from TRBV15 and TRBJ2-2; the D call of TRBD1 rests on TCRdb alone, since no DNA is present to check it. This CDR3 comprises 13 residues. CDR1 is LNHNV, CDR2 YYDKDF, per germline (reference sequence). This chain's CDR3 is CATSRGGTGELFF.

This sequence joins TRBV7-2 and TRBJ2-5; TCRdb gives TRBD2 as the D gene, but with no DNA this cannot be confirmed. Germline CDR1 reads SGHTA; CDR2 reads FQGNSA. The CDR3 is 17 amino acids. The CDR3 loop reads CASSLGPKGLAIETQYF.

The rearrangement joins TRBV29-1 to TRBJ2-7; lacking DNA, the TRBD2 call made by TCRdb goes unchecked. Germline V CDR1 and CDR2: SQVTM, ANQGSEA. The CDR3 runs to 13 residues. CDR3 sequence: CSVDGGDSYEQYF.

The rearrangement uses TRBV7-2 and TRBJ1-2; TCRdb lists TRBD1, though no DNA is available to test this call. The germline V gene encodes CDR1 SGHTA and CDR2 FQGNSA. This CDR3 spans 12 amino acids. This CDR3 reads CASSLMGDGYTF.

CDR3 sequence reads: CASSSEKGHSGNTIYF. V gene TRBV5-6 combines with J gene TRBJ1-3; as DNA is missing, the TRBD1 call by TCRdb cannot be tested. The germline gives CDR1 SGHDT, CDR2 YYEEEE. This CDR3 comprises 16 residues.

The rearrangement joins TRBV6-1 to TRBJ2-2. The CDR3 has 15 amino acids. CDR1 is MNHNS and CDR2 is SASEGT in the germline V gene. CDR3 amino acids: CASSARVTNTGELFF.

The V and J genes are TRBV10-2 and TRBJ2-7; the TCRdb call, TRBD1, lacks DNA for checking. Per germline, CDR1 WSHSY and CDR2 SAAADI. CDR3 size: 16 residues. This chain's CDR3 is CASSLIGTPVSYEQYF.

V usage is TRBV5-1 and J usage is TRBJ1-1. The germline gives CDR1 SGHRS, CDR2 YFSETQ. The CDR3 sequence is 14 residues long. CDR3 loop: CASSARTGNTEAFF.

The rearrangement joins TRBV7-9 to TRBJ1-5; checking the TCRdb D call of TRBD1 is not possible without DNA. Germline V gene sequence: CDR1 SEHNR, CDR2 FQNEAQ (reference sequence). There are 13 residues in the CDR3. The CDR3 is CASSTQENQPQHF.

The chain recombines TRBV24-1 with TRBJ2-1; the D call from TCRdb, TRBD2, cannot be confirmed without DNA. CDR3 length equals 16 residues. Germline CDR1 KGHDR, CDR2 SFDVKD. Here the CDR3 reads CATSDLAGNTYNEQFF.

The V call is TRBV30, the J call TRBJ2-7; there is no DNA to check the TCRdb D call of TRBD2. Germline V CDR1 and CDR2: GTSNPN, SVGIG (reference sequence). This CDR3 comprises 11 residues. CDR3 in amino acids: CAWERAGEQYF. Filled out from reference TRBV30 and TRBJ2-7, the complete variable domain reads SQTIHQWPATLVQPVGSPLSLECTVEGTSNPNLYWYRQAAGRGLQLLFYSVGIGQISSEVPQNLSASRPQDRQFILSSKKLLLSDSGFYLCAWERAGEQYFGPGTRLTVT.

The chain employs TRBV7-9 and TRBJ2-1; TCRdb's D call of TRBD1 is untestable without DNA. The CDR3 runs 15 residues. Germline values: CDR1 SEHNR, CDR2 FQNEAQ (reference sequence). The chain's CDR3 is CASSFMGGAVGEQFF.

The rearrangement links TRBV10-3 to TRBJ2-1; the D call from TCRdb, TRBD2, cannot be confirmed without DNA. CDR3 length: 14 residues. Germline loops: CDR1 ENHRY, CDR2 SYGVKD. CDR3 region: CAISSSGVVDEQFF.

The genes are TRBV5-1 and TRBJ1-1; with no DNA, the TCRdb D assignment of TRBD1 cannot be verified. Germline assignment: CDR1 SGHRS and CDR2 YFSETQ. The CDR3 has 14 residues. The CDR3 sequence: CASSPGHRGTEAFF.

The rearrangement joins TRBV5-1 to TRBJ2-7; TCRdb's D call of TRBD1 is untestable without DNA. CDR1 and CDR2 (germline): SGHRS, YFSETQ. This CDR3 comprises 15 residues. The CDR3 is CASSLALTGGGEQYF.

The chain links TRBV10-3 to TRBJ2-7; TCRdb proposes TRBD1, but this gene call is untestable without DNA. The CDR3 runs 13 residues. CDR1 and CDR2 from the germline V gene are ENHRY and SYGVKD. The CDR3 sequence: CASRAPGEYEQYF.

The chain combines TRBV6-2 or TRBV6-3 with TRBJ1-1; absent DNA, TCRdb's TRBD1 call cannot be checked. CDR3 length equals 14 residues. The germline gives CDR1 MNHEY, CDR2 SVGEGT. CDR3 in amino acids: CASSPRQGVTEAFF.

This sequence joins TRBV28 and TRBJ2-1; checking the TCRdb D call of TRBD1 is not possible without DNA. Germline V gene lookup returns CDR1 MDHEN and CDR2 SYDVKM. The CDR3 is 12 amino acids. The CDR3 is CASRTGLTEQFF.

The V gene is TRBV6-6, the J gene TRBJ1-1; without DNA, the TCRdb call of TRBD1 cannot be checked. The CDR3 has 14 residues. The germline gives CDR1 MNHNY, CDR2 SVGAGI (reference sequence). CDR3 sequence reads: CASRLGQGGTEAFF.

The J gene is TRBJ2-2, the V gene TRBV3-1; the D gene TCRdb calls, TRBD2, cannot be checked with no DNA. The CDR3 has 15 amino acids. CDR1 is LGHDT, CDR2 YNNKEL, per germline (reference sequence). The CDR3 is CASSPRDFHTGELFF.

The chain joins TRBV4-2 to TRBJ1-1; as DNA is missing, the TRBD1 call by TCRdb cannot be tested. Germline CDR1 and CDR2: LGHNA and YNFKEQ. CDR3 length: 19 residues. The CDR3 sequence: CASSPKYLLQGAVDTEAFF.

V and J are TRBV15 and TRBJ2-1; without DNA, the TCRdb call of TRBD2 cannot be checked. The CDR3 length is 15 residues. The germline gives CDR1 LNHNV, CDR2 YYDKDF (reference sequence). CDR3 sequence reads: CATSRGLEAYNEQFF.

This sequence joins TRBV5-6 and TRBJ2-3. This CDR3 has 14 residues. The germline CDR1 and CDR2 sequences are SGHDT and YYEEEE. CDR3 sequence: CASSPVRGTDTQYF.